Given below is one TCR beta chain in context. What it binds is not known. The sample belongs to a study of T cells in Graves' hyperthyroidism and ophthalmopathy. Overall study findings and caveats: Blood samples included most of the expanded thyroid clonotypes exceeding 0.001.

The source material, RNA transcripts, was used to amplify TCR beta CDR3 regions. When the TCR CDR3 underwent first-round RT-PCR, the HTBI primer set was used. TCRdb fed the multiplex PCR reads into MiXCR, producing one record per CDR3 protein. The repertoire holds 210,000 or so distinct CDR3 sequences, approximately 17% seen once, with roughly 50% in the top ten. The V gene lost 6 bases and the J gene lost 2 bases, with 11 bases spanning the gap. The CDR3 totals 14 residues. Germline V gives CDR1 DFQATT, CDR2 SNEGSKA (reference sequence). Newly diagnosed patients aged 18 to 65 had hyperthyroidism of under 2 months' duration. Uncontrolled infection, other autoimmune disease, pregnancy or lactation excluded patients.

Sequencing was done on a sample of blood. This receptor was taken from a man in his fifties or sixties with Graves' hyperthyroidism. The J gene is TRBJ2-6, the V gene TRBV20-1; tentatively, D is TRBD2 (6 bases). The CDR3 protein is CSAELATGANVLTF. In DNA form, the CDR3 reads TGCAGTGCCGAACTAGCAACTGGGGCCAACGTCCTGACTTTC.